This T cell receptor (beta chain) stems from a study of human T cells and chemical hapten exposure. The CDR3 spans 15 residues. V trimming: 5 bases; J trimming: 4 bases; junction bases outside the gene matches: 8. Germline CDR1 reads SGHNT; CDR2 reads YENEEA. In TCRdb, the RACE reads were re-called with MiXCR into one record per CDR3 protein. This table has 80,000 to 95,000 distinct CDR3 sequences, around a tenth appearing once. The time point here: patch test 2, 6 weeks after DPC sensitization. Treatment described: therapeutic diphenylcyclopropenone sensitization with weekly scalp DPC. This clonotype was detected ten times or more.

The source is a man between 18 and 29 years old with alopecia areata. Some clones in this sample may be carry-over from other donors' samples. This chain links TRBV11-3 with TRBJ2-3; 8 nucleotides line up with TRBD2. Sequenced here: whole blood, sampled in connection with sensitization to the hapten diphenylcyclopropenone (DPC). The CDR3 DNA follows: TGTGCCAGCAGCCGTGACCCCGGGGGGGCAGATACGCAGTATTTT. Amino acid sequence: CASSRDPGGADTQYF.